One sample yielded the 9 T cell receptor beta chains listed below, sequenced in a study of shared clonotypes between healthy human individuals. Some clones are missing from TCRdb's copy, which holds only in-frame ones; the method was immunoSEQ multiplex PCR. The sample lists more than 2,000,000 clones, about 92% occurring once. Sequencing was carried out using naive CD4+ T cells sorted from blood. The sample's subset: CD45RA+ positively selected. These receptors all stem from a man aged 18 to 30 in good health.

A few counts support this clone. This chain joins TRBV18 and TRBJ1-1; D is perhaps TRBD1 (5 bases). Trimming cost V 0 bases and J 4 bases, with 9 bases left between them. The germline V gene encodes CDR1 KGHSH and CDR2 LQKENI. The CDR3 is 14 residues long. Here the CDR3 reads CASSPPVQVTEAFF. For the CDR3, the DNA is TGTGCCAGCTCACCACCGGTACAGGTCACTGAAGCTTTCTTT.

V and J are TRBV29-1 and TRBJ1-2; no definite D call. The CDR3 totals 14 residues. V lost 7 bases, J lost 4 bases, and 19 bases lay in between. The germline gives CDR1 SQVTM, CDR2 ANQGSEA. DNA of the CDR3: TGCAGCGCCGTCAAGGACGCCCTTGGCTATGGCTACACCTTC. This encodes CSAVKDALGYGYTF.

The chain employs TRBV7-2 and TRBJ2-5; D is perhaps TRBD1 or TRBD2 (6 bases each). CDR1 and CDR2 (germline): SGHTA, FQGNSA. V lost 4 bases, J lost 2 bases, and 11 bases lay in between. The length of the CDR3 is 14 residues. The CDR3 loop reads CASSSGALQETQYF. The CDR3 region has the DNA TGTGCCAGCAGCTCGGGGGCATTACAAGAGACCCAGTACTTC. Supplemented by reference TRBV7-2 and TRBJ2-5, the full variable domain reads GAGVSQSPSNKVTEKGKDVELRCDPISGHTALYWYRQSLGQGLEFLIYFQGNSAPDKSGLPSDRFSAERTGGSVSTLTIQRTQQEDSAVYLCASSSGALQETQYFGPGTRLLVL.

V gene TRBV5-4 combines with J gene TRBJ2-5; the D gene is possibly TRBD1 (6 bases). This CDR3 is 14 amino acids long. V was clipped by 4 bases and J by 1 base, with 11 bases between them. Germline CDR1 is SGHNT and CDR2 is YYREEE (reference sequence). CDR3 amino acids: CASSRQDTQETQYF. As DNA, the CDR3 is TGTGCCAGCAGCAGACAGGATACCCAAGAGACCCAGTACTTC.

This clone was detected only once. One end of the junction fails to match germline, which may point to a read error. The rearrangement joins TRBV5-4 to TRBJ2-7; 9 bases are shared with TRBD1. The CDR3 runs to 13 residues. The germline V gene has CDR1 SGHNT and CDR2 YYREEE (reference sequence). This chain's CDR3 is CASSGQGTYGQYF. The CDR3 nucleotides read TGTGCCAGTAGTGGACAGGGGACATACGGGCAGTACTTC.

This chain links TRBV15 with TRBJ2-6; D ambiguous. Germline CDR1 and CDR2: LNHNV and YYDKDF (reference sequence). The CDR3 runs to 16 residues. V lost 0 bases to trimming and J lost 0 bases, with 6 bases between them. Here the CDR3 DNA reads TGTGCCACCAGCAGAGACGTCAGCTCTGGGGCCAACGTCCTGACTTTC. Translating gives CATSRDVSSGANVLTF.

CDR3 nucleotides: TGTGCCAGCAGTTTTACCCGGGACAGGGTTTGGGAGACCCAGTACTTC. The encoded protein is CASSFTRDRVWETQYF. The chain joins TRBV28 to TRBJ2-5, with TRBD1 matching over 9 bases. The V gene end was trimmed by 3 bases and the J gene end by 5 bases; junction bases not matched to a gene: 10. This CDR3 spans 16 amino acids. Germline lookup yields CDR1 MDHEN and CDR2 SYDVKM.

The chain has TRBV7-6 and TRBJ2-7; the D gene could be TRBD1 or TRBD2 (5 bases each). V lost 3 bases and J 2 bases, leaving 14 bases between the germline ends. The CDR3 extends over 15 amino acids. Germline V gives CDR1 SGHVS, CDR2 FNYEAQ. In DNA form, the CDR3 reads TGTGCCAGCAGCTTTAACTCGGGACCAGCCTACGAGCAGTACTTC. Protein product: CASSFNSGPAYEQYF.

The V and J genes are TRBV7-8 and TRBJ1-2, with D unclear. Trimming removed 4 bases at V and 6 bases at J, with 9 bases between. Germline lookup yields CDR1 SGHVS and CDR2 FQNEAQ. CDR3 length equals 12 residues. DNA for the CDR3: TGTGCCAGCAGCTCCCCCGGAGATGGCTACACCTTC. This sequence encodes CASSSPGDGYTF.